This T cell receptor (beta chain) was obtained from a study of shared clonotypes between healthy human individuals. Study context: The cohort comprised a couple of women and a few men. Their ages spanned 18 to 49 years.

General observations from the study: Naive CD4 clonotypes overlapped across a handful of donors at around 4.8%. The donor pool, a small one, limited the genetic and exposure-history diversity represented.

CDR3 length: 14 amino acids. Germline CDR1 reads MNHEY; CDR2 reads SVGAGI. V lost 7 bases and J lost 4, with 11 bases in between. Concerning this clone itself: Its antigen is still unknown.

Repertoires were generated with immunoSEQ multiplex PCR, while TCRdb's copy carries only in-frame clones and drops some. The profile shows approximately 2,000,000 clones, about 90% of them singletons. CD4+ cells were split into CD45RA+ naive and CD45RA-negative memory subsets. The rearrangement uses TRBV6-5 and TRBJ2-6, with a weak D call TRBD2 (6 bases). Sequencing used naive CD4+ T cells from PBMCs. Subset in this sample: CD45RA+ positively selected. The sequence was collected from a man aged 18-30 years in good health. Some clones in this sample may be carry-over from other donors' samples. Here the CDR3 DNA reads TGTGCCAGCACGGCGGGGTCCGGGGCCAACGTCCTGACTTTC. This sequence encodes CASTAGSGANVLTF.